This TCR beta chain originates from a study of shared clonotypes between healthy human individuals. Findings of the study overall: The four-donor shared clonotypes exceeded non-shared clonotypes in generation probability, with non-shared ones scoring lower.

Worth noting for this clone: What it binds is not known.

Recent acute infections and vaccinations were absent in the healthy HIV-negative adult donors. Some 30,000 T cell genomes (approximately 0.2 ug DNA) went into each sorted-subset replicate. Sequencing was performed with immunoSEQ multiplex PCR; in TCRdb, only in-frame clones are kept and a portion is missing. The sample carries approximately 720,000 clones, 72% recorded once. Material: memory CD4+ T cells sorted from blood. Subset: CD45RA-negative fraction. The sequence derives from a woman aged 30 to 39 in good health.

The CDR3 DNA follows: TGTGCCAGCAGCTTAGGTGGCGGGGCCTACTACGAGCAGTACTTC. Its translation: CASSLGGGAYYEQYF. This rearrangement joins TRBV11-2 to TRBJ2-7; possibly TRBD2 for D (6 bases). In germline, CDR1 is SGHAT, CDR2 FQNNGV. Trimming shortened V by 1 base and J by 3 bases, and 13 bases separated the two germline ends. This CDR3 spans 15 amino acids. Full variable domain (rest looked up from reference TRBV11-2 and TRBJ2-7): EAGVAQSPRYKIIEKRQSVAFWCNPISGHATLYWYQQILGQGPKLLIQFQNNGVVDDSQLPKDRFSAERLKGVDSTLKIQPAKLEDSAVYLCASSLGGGAYYEQYFGPGTRLTVT.